What follows describes a single T cell receptor beta chain. Its antigen remains unidentified. Other DNA sequences in this sample translate to the same CDR3. This sample is part of a study of PD-1 blockade in classical Hodgkin lymphoma. Broader study findings: Possibly reflecting disease activity or prior therapy, repertoire differences have causes that remain undefined.

The trim removed 6 bases at V and 9 bases at J, leaving 11 bases unmatched. Per germline, CDR1 SNHLY and CDR2 FYNNEI. The CDR3 totals 15 residues. Each and every patient relapsed after autologous stem cell transplantation, and patients got differing brentuximab vedotin exposure. The table came from immunoSEQ multiplex PCR; TCRdb's copy has only in-frame clones and leaves some out. In the table there are around 50,000 clones, about 91% of which are singletons. This specimen consisted of peripheral blood mononuclear cells (PBMCs), obtained before the second cycle of nivolumab. V gene TRBV2 combines with J gene TRBJ2-3, with 11 bases fitting TRBD1. This clonotype was obtained from a human donor with classical Hodgkin lymphoma. The CDR3 is CASSHGQGAFWTQYF. The DNA for the CDR3 is TGTGCCAGCAGCCATGGACAGGGGGCGTTTTGGACGCAGTATTTT.